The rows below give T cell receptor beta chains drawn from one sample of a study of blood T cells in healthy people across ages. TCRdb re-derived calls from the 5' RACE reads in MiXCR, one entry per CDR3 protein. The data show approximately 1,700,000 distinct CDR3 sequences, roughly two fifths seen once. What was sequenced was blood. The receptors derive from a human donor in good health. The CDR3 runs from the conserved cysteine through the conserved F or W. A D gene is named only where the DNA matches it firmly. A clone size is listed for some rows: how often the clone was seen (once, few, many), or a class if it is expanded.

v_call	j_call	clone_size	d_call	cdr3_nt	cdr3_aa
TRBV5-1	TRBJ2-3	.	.	TGCGCCAGCGGGGAGGTCCCTAGCACAGATACGCAGTATTTT	CASGEVPSTDTQYF
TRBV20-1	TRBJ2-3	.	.	TGCAGTGCCCGCACCGGGATTCAAGGCGCAGATACGCAGTATTTT	CSARTGIQGADTQYF
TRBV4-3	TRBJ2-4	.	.	TGCGCCAGCAGCCAAGTATCTAACCGTCTAGCCAAAAACATTCAGTACTTC	CASSQVSNRLAKNIQYF
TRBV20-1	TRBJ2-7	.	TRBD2	TGCAGTGCTAGAGATCTACACAAGGAAAAACAGGCGGGGGTGACCTACGAGCAGTACTTC	CSARDLHKEKQAGVTYEQYF
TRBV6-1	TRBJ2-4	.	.	TGTGCCAGCAGTAAAGGGGTCTGGGGGGACTCGATCCTAAACATTCAGTACTTC	CASSKGVWGDSILNIQYF
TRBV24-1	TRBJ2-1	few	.	TGTGCCACCAGTGATTTGCCCCGACAGGATATCGGGAATGAGCAGTTCTTC	CATSDLPRQDIGNEQFF
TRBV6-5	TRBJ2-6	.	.	TGTGCCAGCAGTCCCCGGCCTCGGGGAGGGGCCAACGTCCTGACTTTC	CASSPRPRGGANVLTF
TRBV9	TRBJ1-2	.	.	TGTGCCAGCAGCGATAGGGACGCCGACTATGGCTACACCTTC	CASSDRDADYGYTF
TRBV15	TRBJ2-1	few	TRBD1	TGTGCCACCAGCAGAGTTCTTGGGACAGAAGAGCAGTTCTTC	CATSRVLGTEEQFF
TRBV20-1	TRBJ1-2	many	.	TGCAGTCTCCCTCCCCAGTATGGCTACACCTTC	CSLPPQYGYTF
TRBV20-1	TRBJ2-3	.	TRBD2	TGCGGTGCTCCCGAACTAGCGGGGGGAGGAGATACGCAGTATTTT	CGAPELAGGGDTQYF
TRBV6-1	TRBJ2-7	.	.	TGTGCCAGCAGTGAAAACCTCTACGAGCAGTACTTC	CASSENLYEQYF
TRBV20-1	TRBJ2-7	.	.	TGCAGTGCTAGAGTGTCAGGGAAACCCTACGAGCAGTACTTC	CSARVSGKPYEQYF
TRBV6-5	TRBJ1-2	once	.	TGTGCCAGCAGTTACTCGATCCCAGCGAACTATGGCTACACCTTC	CASSYSIPANYGYTF
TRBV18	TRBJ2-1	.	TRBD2	TGTGCCAGCTCACCAAACTTAGCGGGAGGGTACAATGAGCAGTTCTTC	CASSPNLAGGYNEQFF
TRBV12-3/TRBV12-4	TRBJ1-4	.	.	TGTGCCAGCTCTCCGGAAGCGGACGGTGAAAAACTGTTTTTT	CASSPEADGEKLFF
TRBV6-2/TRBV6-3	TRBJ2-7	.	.	TGTGCCAGCAGTTCTTTTACACCGAGAGAGGAGCAGTACTTC	CASSSFTPREEQYF
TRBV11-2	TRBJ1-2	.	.	TGTGCCAGCAGCTTAGATTGGGAGGCTACGGTTGGCTACACCTTC	CASSLDWEATVGYTF
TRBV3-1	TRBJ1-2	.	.	TGTGCCAGCAGCCAACAGGGAGCTAACTATGGCTACACCTTC	CASSQQGANYGYTF
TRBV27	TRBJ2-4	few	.	TGTGCCAGCTCCTCCCCGATAGCCAAAAACATTCAGTACTTC	CASSSPIAKNIQYF
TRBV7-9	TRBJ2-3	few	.	TGTGCCAGCAGCTTAGTGGATCAGAGGAGTCCCACAGATACGCAGTATTTT	CASSLVDQRSPTDTQYF
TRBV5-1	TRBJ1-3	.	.	TGCGCCAGCAGTTCCGATTTCTCTGGAAACACCATATATTTT	CASSSDFSGNTIYF
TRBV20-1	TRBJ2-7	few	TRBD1	TGCAGTGTCATTTCCGGGACAGGGGGAGGCGAGCAGTACTTC	CSVISGTGGGEQYF
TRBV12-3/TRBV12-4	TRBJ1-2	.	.	TGTGCCAGCAGTTTAGTGGGCAGGCCGAACTATGGCTACACCTTC	CASSLVGRPNYGYTF
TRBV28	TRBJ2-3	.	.	TGTGCCGGCAGTCAGGGGCAAAGCACAGATACGCAGTATTTT	CAGSQGQSTDTQYF
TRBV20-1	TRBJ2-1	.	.	TGCAGTGCTTTACCTCCCTTAGCCGGCTCCTACAATGAGCAGTTCTTC	CSALPPLAGSYNEQFF
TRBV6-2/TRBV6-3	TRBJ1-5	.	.	TGTGCCAGCAGTTACGTAGGGACAAATCAGCCCCAGCATTTT	CASSYVGTNQPQHF
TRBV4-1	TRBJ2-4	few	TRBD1	TGCGCCAGCAGCCCACAACAGGGGCTAGCCAAAAACATTCAGTACTTC	CASSPQQGLAKNIQYF
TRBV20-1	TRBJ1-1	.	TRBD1	TGCAGTGCTAGACCCACAGGGGGAGCTTTCTTT	CSARPTGGAFF
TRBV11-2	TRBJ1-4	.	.	TGTGCCAGCAGCTTAGAACGTAGTTCTAATGAAAAACTGTTTTTT	CASSLERSSNEKLFF
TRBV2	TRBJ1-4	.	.	TGTGCCAGCAGTGAATCCTGGGCAGCAACTAATGAAAAACTGTTTTTT	CASSESWAATNEKLFF
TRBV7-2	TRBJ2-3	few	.	TGTGCCAGCAGCTCCGAAGGGATCCCGACCATCCTCACAGATACGCAGTATTTT	CASSSEGIPTILTDTQYF
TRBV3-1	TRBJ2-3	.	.	TGTGCCAGCAGCCAGGGAAGCCCTTTGACAGATACGCAGTATTTT	CASSQGSPLTDTQYF
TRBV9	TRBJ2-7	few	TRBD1	TGTGCCAGCAGCGCTCGGGACAGCGATAGCTCCTACGAGCAGTACTTC	CASSARDSDSSYEQYF
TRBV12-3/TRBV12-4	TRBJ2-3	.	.	TGTGCCAGCAGTTTTAATGGGGGGGCCCCGAGGCCAGATACGCAGTATTTT	CASSFNGGAPRPDTQYF
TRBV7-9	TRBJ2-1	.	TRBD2	TGTGCCAGCAGCTTAGTAACTGGGACTAGTAAGTTCTTC	CASSLVTGTSKFF
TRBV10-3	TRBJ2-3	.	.	TGTGCCATCAGTGACGTGGGCACAGATACGCAGTATTTT	CAISDVGTDTQYF